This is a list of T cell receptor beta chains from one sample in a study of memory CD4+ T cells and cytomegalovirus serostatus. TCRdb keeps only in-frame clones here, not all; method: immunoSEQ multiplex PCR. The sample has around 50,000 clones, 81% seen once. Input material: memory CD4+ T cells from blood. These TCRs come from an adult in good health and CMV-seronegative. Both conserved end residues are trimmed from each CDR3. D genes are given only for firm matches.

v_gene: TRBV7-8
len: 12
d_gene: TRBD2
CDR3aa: ASSGLAGGGEQY

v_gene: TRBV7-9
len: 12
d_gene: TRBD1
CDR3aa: ASSLSGQGNTIY

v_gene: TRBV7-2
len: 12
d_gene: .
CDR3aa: ASRLGRQSYEQY

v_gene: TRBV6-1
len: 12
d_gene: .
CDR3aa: ASSESGGHGGYT

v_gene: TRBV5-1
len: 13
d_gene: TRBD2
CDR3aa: ASSLTSGITDTQY

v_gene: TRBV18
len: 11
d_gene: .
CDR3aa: ASSPTGDTEAF

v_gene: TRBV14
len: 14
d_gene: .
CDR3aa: ASSRTLYWSYNEQF

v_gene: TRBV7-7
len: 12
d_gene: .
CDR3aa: ASSLGGNVETQY

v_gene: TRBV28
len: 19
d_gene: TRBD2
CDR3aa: ASSFIVERLLAAWGADTQY

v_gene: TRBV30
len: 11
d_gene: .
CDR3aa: AWTTERVQGYT

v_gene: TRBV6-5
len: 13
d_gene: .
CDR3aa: ASRAGSRGNQPQH

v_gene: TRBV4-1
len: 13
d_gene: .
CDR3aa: ASSQVTGPEAEAF

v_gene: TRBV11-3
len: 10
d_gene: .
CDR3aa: ASSREDETQY

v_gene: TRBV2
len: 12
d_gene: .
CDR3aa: ASPRGRDLREAF

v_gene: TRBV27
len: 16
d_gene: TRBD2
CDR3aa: ASSSQEGLAGGYNEQF

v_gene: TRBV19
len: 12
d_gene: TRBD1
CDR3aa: ASSRTGDSYEQY

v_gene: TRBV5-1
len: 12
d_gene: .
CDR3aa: ASSLNGLEETQY

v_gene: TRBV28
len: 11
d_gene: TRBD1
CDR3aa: ASSAGTVAEAF

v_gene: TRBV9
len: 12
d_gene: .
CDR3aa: ASSVSFKNTEAF

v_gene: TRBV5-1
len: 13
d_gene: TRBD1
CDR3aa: ASSSEGQGVSGYT

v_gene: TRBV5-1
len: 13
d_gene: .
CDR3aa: ASSSGPYNSGELF

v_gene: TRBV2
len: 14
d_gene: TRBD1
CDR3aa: ASSEGQGKSGNTIY

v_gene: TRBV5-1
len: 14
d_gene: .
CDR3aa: ASSLEGTRVSGELF

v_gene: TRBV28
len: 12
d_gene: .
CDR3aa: ASSFEGGRVKAF

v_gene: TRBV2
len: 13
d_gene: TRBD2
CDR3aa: ASTAGGLQGDTQY

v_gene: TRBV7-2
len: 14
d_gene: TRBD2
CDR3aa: ASTIRTSGPTDTQY

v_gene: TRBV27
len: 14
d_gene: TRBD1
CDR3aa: ASSLLSHRGDQPQH

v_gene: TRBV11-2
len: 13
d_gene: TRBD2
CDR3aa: ASSLVREGKNEQF

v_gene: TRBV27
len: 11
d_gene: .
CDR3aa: ASSLHTSYEQY

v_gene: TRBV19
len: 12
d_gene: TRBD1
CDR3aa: ASSIQGATDTQY

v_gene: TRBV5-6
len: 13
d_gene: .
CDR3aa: ASSLVQDRQETQY

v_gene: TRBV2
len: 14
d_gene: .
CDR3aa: ASSETRAANTGELF

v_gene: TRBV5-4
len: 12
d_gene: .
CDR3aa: ASSPGTSWSPLH

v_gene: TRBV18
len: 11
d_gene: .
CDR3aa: ASQRDTQETQY

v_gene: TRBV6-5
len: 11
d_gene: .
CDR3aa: ASRERVRDTQY

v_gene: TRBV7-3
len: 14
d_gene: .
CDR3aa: ASSPAPVGGNYGYT

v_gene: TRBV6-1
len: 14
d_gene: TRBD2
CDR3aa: ASSGGTSGRGYTQY

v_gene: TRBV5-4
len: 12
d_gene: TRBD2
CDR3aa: ASSLAGGSYEQY

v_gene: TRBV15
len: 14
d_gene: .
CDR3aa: ATSRPGLISGNTIY

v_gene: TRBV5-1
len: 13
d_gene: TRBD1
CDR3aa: ASSPETGHDSPLH

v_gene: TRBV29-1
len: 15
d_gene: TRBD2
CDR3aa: SVTTPGTSTFTDTQY

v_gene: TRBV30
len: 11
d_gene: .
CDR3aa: AWITQVGGLSF

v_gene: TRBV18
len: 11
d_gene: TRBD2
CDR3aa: ASSPGLAGTQY

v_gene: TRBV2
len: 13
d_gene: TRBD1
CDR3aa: ASSRQGGANEKLF

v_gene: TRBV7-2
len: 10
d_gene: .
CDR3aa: ASSFGNRPQH

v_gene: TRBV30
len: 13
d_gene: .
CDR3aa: AWSALKTGRSGYT

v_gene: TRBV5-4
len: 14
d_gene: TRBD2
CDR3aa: ASSSRGGEAKNIQY